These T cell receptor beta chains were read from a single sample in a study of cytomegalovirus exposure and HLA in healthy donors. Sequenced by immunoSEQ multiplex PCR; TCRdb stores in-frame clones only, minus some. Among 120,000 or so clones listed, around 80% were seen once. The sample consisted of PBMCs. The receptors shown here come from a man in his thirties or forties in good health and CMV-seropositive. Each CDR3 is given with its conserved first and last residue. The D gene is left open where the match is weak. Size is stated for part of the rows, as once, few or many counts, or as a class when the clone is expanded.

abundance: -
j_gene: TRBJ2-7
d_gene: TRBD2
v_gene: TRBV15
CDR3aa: CATSRTPKRDSYEQYF
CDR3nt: TGTGCCACCAGCAGGACCCCCAAGCGGGACTCCTACGAGCAGTACTTC

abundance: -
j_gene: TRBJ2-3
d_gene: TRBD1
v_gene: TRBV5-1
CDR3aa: CASSFSDRGRADTQYF
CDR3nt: TGCGCCAGCAGCTTCAGTGACAGGGGTCGGGCAGATACGCAGTATTTT

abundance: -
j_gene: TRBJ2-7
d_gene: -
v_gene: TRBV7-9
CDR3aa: CASSLEGDMGYEQYF
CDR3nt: TGTGCCAGCAGCTTAGAGGGGGACATGGGCTACGAGCAGTACTTC

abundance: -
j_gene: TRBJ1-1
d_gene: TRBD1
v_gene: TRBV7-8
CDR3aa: CASSPMNRGMNTEAFF
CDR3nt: TGTGCCAGCAGCCCCATGAACAGGGGGATGAACACTGAAGCTTTCTTT

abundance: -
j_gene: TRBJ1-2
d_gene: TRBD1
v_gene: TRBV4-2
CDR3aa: CASSQARTGYYGYTF
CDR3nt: TGTGCCAGCAGCCAAGCTAGGACAGGGTACTATGGCTACACCTTC

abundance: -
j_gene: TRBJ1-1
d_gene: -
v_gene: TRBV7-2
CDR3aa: CASSFTGSDTEAFF
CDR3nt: TGTGCCAGCAGCTTCACAGGGTCGGACACTGAAGCTTTCTTT

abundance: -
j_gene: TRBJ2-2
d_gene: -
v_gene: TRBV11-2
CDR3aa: CASSTTISTGELFF
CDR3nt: TGTGCCAGCAGCACAACCATCTCGACCGGGGAGCTGTTTTTT

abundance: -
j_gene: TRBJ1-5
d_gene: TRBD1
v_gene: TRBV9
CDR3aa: CASSASGQGGQPQHF
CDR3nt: TGTGCCAGCAGCGCCTCAGGACAGGGAGGCCAGCCCCAGCATTTT

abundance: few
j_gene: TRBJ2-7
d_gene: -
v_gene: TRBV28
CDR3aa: CASRTNRDYEQYF
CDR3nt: TGTGCCAGCAGAACGAACAGGGACTACGAGCAGTACTTC

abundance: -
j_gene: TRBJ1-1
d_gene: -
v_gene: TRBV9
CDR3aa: CASSARDTLGTEAFF
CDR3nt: TGTGCCAGCAGCGCTAGGGACACCCTGGGCACTGAAGCTTTCTTT

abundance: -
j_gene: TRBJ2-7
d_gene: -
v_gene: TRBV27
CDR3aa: CASSYRVGYEQYF
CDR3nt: TGTGCCAGCAGCTACAGGGTGGGCTACGAGCAGTACTTC

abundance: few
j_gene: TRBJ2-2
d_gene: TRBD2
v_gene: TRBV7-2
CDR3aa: CASSLVAGAVSGELFF
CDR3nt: TGTGCCAGCAGCTTAGTAGCGGGAGCCGTCAGCGGGGAGCTGTTTTTT

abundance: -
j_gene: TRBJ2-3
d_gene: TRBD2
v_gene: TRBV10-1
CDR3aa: CASSGVAGVGDSWNTQYF
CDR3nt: TGCGCCAGCAGTGGTGTAGCGGGAGTAGGGGATAGTTGGAATACGCAGTATTTT

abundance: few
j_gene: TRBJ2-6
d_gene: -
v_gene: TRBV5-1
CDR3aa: CASSLDTGANVLTF
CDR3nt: TGCGCCAGCAGCTTGGATACTGGGGCCAACGTCCTGACTTTC

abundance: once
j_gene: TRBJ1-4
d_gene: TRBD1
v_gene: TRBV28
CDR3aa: CASTVPYPQGEWEKLFF
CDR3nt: TGTGCCAGCACCGTCCCTTACCCCCAGGGGGAATGGGAAAAACTGTTTTTT

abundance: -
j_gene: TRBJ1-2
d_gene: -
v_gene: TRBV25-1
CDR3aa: CASSETGSGHGYTF
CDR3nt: TGTGCCAGCAGTGAAACTGGGTCAGGGCATGGCTACACCTTC

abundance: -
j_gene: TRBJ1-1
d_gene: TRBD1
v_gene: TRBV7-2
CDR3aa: CASSLARQGTEAFF
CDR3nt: TGTGCCAGCAGCTTAGCGAGACAGGGGACTGAAGCTTTCTTT

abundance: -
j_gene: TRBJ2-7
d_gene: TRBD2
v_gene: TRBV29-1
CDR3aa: CSAEREGPGEQYF
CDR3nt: TGCAGCGCTGAGCGGGAGGGCCCGGGGGAGCAGTACTTC

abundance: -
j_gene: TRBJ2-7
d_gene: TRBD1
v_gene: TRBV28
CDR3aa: CASGDGQGAFEQYF
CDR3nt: TGTGCCAGTGGGGATGGACAGGGGGCTTTCGAGCAGTACTTC

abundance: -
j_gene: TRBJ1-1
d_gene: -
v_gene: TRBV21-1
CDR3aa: CASSKVKRNTEAFF
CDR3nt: TGTGCCAGCAGCAAAGTAAAGAGAAACACTGAAGCTTTCTTT

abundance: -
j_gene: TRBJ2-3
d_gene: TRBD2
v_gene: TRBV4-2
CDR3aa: CASSQGRKREGSDTQYF
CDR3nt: TGTGCCAGCAGCCAGGGGAGAAAGCGGGAAGGTTCAGATACGCAGTATTTT

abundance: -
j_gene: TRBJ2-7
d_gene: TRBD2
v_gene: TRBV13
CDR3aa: CASSYPGLALYEQYF
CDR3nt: TGTGCCAGCAGCTACCCGGGACTAGCTCTTTACGAGCAGTACTTC

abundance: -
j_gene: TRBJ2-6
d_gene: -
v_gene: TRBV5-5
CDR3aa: CASSLLLGQLGANVLTF
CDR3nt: TGTGCCAGCAGCTTGCTCCTTGGACAGCTGGGGGCCAACGTCCTGACTTTC

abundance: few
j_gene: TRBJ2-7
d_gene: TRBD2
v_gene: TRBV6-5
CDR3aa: CASSLSGSGVWEQYF
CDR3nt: TGTGCCAGCAGCCTTAGCGGCAGCGGGGTTTGGGAGCAGTACTTC

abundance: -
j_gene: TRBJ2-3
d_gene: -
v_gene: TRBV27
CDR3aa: CASSFGEPYTDTQYF
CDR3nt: TGTGCCAGCAGTTTCGGAGAACCGTACACAGATACGCAGTATTTT

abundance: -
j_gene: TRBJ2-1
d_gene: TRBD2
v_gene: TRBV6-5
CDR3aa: CASSFSGSGYNEQFF
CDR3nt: TGTGCCAGCAGTTTTAGCGGGAGTGGGTACAATGAGCAGTTCTTC

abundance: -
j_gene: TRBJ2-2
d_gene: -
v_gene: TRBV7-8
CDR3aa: CASSPRAGGELFF
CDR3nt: TGTGCCAGCAGCCCACGGGCGGGGGGGGAGCTGTTTTTT

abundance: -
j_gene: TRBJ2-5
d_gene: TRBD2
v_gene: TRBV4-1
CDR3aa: CASSQGQRGYQETQYF
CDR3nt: TGCGCCAGCAGCCAAGGGCAGCGGGGGTACCAAGAGACCCAGTACTTC

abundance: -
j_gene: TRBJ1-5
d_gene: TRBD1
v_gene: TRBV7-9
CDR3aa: CASSLGDRAFQPQHF
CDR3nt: TGTGCCAGCAGCTTAGGGGACAGGGCCTTTCAGCCCCAGCATTTT

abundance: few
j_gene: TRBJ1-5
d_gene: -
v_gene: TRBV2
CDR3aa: CASSLYQPQHF
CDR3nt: TGTGCCAGCAGTTTATATCAGCCCCAGCATTTT

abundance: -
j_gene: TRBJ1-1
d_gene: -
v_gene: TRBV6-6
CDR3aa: CASTQQGMNTEAFF
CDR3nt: TGTGCCAGCACCCAACAGGGCATGAACACTGAAGCTTTCTTT

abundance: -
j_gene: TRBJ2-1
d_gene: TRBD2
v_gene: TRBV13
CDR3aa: CASSSSASGTYNEQFF
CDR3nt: TGTGCCAGCAGCAGTAGCGCTAGCGGGACTTACAATGAGCAGTTCTTC

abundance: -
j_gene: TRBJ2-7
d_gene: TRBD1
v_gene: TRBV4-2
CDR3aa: CASSQDTGTGSNEQYF
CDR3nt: TGTGCCAGCAGCCAAGATACCGGGACAGGGAGCAACGAGCAGTACTTC

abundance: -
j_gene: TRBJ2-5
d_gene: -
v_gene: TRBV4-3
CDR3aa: CASSQDLLDQETQYF
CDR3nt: TGCGCCAGCAGCCAAGATCTACTAGACCAAGAGACCCAGTACTTC

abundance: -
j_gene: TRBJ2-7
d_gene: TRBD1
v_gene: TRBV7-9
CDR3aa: CASSQRDRGSYEQYF
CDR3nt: TGTGCCAGCAGCCAACGGGACAGAGGCTCCTACGAGCAGTACTTC

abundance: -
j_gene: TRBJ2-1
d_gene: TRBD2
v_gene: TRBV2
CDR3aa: CASRFGLAGVRNEQFF
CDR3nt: TGTGCCAGCCGATTCGGACTAGCGGGAGTCCGAAATGAGCAGTTCTTC

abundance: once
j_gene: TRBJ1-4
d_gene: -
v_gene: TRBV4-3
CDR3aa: CASSHYRDKEKLFF
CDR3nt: TGCGCCAGCAGCCATTACCGGGACAAGGAAAAACTGTTTTTT

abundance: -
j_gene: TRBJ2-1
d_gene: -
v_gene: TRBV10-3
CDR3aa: CAISGTDTYNEQFF
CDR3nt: TGTGCCATCAGCGGGACTGACACTTACAATGAGCAGTTCTTC

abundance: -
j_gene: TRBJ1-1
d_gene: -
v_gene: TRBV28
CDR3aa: CASSLIPGGFTEAFF
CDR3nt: TGTGCCAGCAGTTTGATCCCGGGGGGTTTCACTGAAGCTTTCTTT

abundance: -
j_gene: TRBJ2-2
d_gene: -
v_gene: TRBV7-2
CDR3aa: CASSLLQSTGELFF
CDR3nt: TGTGCCAGCAGCTTATTACAGTCCACCGGGGAGCTGTTTTTT

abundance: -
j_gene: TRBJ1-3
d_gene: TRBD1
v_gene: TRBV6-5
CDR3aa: CASSTGQGPGNTIYF
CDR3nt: TGTGCCAGCAGTACGGGACAGGGCCCTGGAAACACCATATATTTT

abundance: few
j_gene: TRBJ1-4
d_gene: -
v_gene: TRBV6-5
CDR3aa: CASSYSITGTKKLFF
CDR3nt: TGTGCCAGCAGTTACTCGATAACAGGGACCAAAAAACTGTTTTTT

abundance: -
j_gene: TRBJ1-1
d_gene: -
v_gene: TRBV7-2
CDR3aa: CASSLISPRPGSSTEAFF
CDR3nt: TGTGCCAGCAGCTTAATATCCCCTCGCCCAGGGTCCTCCACTGAAGCTTTCTTT

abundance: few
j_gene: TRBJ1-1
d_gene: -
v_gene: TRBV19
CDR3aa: CASRTRRGNTEAFF
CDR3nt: TGTGCCAGTAGAACCCGGCGGGGGAACACTGAAGCTTTCTTT

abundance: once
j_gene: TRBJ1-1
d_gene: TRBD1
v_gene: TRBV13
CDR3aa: CASSSTGGTEAFF
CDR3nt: TGTGCCAGCAGCTCGACAGGGGGCACTGAAGCTTTCTTT

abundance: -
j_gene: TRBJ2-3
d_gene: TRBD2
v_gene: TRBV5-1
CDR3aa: CASSLAWAGETDTQYF
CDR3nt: TGCGCCAGCAGCTTGGCCTGGGCGGGAGAGACAGATACGCAGTATTTT

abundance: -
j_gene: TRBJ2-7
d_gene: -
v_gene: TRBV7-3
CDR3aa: CASSQDSTSYEQYF
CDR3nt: TGTGCCAGCAGCCAGGACTCTACCTCCTACGAGCAGTACTTC

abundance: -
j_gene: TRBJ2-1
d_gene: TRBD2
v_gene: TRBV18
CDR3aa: CASSARTSGRLRPYNEQFF
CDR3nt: TGTGCCAGCTCAGCCCGGACTAGCGGGAGATTGAGGCCCTACAATGAGCAGTTCTTC

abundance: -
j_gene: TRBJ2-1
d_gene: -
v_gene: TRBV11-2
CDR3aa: CASSLDWAGRNEQFF
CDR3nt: TGTGCCAGCAGCTTAGATTGGGCAGGGAGGAATGAGCAGTTCTTC

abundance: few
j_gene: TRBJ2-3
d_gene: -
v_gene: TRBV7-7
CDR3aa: CASSLGLARTDTQYF
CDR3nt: TGTGCTAGCAGCTTAGGGCTAGCGCGGACAGATACGCAGTATTTT

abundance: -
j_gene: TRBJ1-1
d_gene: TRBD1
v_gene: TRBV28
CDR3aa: CASSPGQGAAFF
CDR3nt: TGTGCCAGCAGCCCGGGACAGGGGGCGGCTTTCTTT

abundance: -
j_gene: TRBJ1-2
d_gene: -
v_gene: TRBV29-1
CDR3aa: CSVAGYYGYTF
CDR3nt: TGCAGCGTGGCAGGTTACTATGGCTACACCTTC

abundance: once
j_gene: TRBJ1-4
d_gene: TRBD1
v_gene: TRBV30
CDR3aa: CAWSRGQHEKLFF
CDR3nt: TGTGCCTGGAGCAGGGGGCAGCATGAAAAACTGTTTTTT

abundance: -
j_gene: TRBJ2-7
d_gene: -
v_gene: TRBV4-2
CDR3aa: CASSQETGSSYEQYF
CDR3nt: TGTGCCAGCAGCCAAGAGACAGGAAGCTCCTACGAGCAGTACTTC

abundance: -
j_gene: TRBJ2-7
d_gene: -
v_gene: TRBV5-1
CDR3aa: CASSPGGTGPYEQYF
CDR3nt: TGCGCCAGCAGCCCGGGGGGGACAGGGCCCTACGAGCAGTACTTC

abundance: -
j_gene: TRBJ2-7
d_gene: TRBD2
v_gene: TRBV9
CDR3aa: CASSPGRDATYEQYF
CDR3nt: TGTGCCAGCAGCCCTGGGAGGGACGCCACCTACGAGCAGTACTTC

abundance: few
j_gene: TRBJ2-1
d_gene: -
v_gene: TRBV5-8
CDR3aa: CASSFRGTTSYNEQFF
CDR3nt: TGTGCCAGCAGCTTTAGGGGGACGACCTCCTACAATGAGCAGTTCTTC

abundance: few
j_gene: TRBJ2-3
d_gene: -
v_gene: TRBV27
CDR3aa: CASSLAGTDTQYF
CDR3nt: TGTGCCAGCAGTTTAGCAGGCACAGATACGCAGTATTTT

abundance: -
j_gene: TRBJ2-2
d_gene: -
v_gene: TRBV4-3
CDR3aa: CASSPTPQVDGELFF
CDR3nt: TGCGCCAGCAGCCCGACGCCCCAGGTTGACGGGGAGCTGTTTTTT